This T cell receptor (beta chain) derives from a study of blood T cell repertoires in COVID-19 (dated by TCRdb to 2020 to 2022). A note on the overall study: Samples from collaborators originated in the United States, Italy and Spain and spanned both the acute and convalescent phases of COVID-19. The material from the prospective study consisted of cDNA or gDNA derived from T cells, B-cell-depleted T cells, or PBMCs. Deeply sampled blood TCRbeta repertoires from subjects exposed to, actively infected with, or recovered from COVID-19 were included in the dataset. The repertoires were made available in a free public database intended to serve as a resource for research on the immune response to SARS-CoV-2. Samples came from the ongoing ImmuneRACE study (first 160 participants) plus 1,254 subjects from 6 global collaborators. The sample metadata nearly always contained a de-identified subject ID, COVID-19 status, age in years and sex. Where available, HLA class I and class II types were taken from metadata supplied by the sample provider and were not determined by assay-based typing.

The count of this clone is one. What this receptor recognizes is not known. Germline and junction disagree at one end, which may indicate a read error. TCRbeta CDR3 regions were amplified from genomic DNA by means of the immunoSEQ Assay, a bias-controlled multiplex PCR. The study's own analysis went as follows. Nucleated cell counts per sample were estimated from amplification of reference gene primers within the assay. Sequence reads were collapsed and filtered to measure the absolute abundance of every unique TCRbeta CDR3 rearrangement. Productive Simpson clonality was computed per sample as the square root of Simpson's diversity index over productive rearrangements. The clones in this table, taken by TCRdb from immuneACCESS, are in-frame only. Not every clone is retained; where verified, under half of the shortfall comes from an unresolved V gene, and the cause of the rest is unknown. V and J calls and clone size are as listed in that table; D and trimming were resolved from the DNA. The sample profile shows 200,000 to 300,000 clones; roughly 80% of them were found once. The ten largest make up 4.2% of the sample.

The CDR3, cysteine through phenylalanine, is 13 amino acids long. The entry retains the CDR3 DNA only, 39 bases that are in frame from base 1. The germline V gene (reference sequence) specifies PRHDT as CDR1 and FYEKMQ as CDR2. What the work shows at the level of the full study, not this receptor alone: The amount of clinical and demographic metadata varied by source and participant and was provided uncurated.

Each collaborating institution followed its own protocols to collect whole blood in K2EDTA tubes. Collaborator samples were shipped for TCRbeta analysis as frozen whole blood, isolated PBMCs, or DNA extracted from either sample type. Material: peripheral blood. The sequence derives from a man between 60 and 70 years old with acute or convalescent COVID-19. This chain joins TRBV13 to TRBJ1-5, with the D segment identity uncertain. The DNA sequence follows: TGTGCCAGCGGCTTAGAATCCACTCCGCCCCAGCATTTT. Translated, this is CASGLESTPPQHF.